The 14 T cell receptor beta chains presented below share a single source sample, sequenced in a study of TIL therapy for anti-PD-1-resistant metastatic lung cancer. Stated time point: pre-treatment sample, taken before nivolumab and TIL therapy. The immunoSEQ assay was v3. Clones were sequenced by immunoSEQ multiplex PCR, and TCRdb holds only the in-frame ones, with some missing. Of 25,000 to 40,000 clones in the sample, 74% are singletons; the top ten hold about 2.5%. This specimen consisted of blood, obtained at baseline. The receptors originated from a woman aged 30-85 years with non-small cell lung cancer.

The rearrangement joins TRBV5-1 to TRBJ1-1, with TRBD1 as a possible D gene (6 bases). Germline lookup yields CDR1 SGHRS and CDR2 YFSETQ. The CDR3 length is 13 residues. Trimming stripped 4 bases from V and 2 bases from J, with 9 bases between. This chain's CDR3 is CASSRDTNTEAFF. The CDR3 coding sequence is TGCGCCAGCAGCCGGGACACTAACACTGAAGCTTTCTTT.

This chain uses TRBV5-1 with TRBJ2-2, with D perhaps being TRBD1 or TRBD2 (5 bases each). The V and J ends lost 7 bases and 2 bases respectively, with 18 bases between them. This CDR3 contains 16 residues. Germline CDR1 reads SGHRS; CDR2 reads YFSETQ. CDR3 residues: CASGGSRTGNTGELFF. The CDR3, as DNA: TGCGCCAGCGGGGGTTCGCGGACTGGAAACACCGGGGAGCTGTTTTTT.

This clone was detected a few times. The chain links TRBV13 to TRBJ2-7, with D perhaps matching TRBD2 (6 bases). CDR3 length: 13 amino acids. Germline V gene sequence: CDR1 PRHDT, CDR2 FYEKMQ (reference sequence). V lost 10 bases and J lost 7, with 20 bases in between. For the CDR3, the DNA is TGTGCCAACGTCAGCGGGTCCCCCCGTGAGCAGTACTTC. Its protein product is CANVSGSPREQYF.

V gene TRBV6-6 combines with J gene TRBJ2-7, with 8 bases matching TRBD1. In germline, CDR1 is MNHNY, CDR2 SVGAGI (reference sequence). The ends lost 11 bases at V and 0 bases at J; junction bases unmatched: 9. CDR3 length: 14 residues. CDR3 nucleotide sequence: TGTGCCGGAGACCCCGGGACAGGCTCCTACGAGCAGTACTTC. Translating it yields CAGDPGTGSYEQYF.

The rearrangement uses TRBV2 and TRBJ1-2; D may be TRBD1 (6 bases). The length of the CDR3 is 12 residues. Trimming removed 7 bases from V and 6 bases from J, with 12 bases in between. CDR1 and CDR2 (germline): SNHLY, FYNNEI. The CDR3 is CASMWYRDGYTF. CDR3 coding DNA: TGTGCCAGCATGTGGTACAGGGATGGCTACACCTTC.

The chain has TRBV6-6 and TRBJ2-7; D gene ambiguous. Trimming shortened V by 6 bases and J by 3 bases, and 18 bases separated the two germline ends. The CDR3 sequence is 15 residues long. Germline V gives CDR1 MNHNY, CDR2 SVGAGI (reference sequence). In nucleotides, the CDR3 is TGTGCCAGCAGGGGTATGGACGGGTCGGGCTACGAGCAGTACTTC. It translates to CASRGMDGSGYEQYF.

The V call is TRBV2, the J call TRBJ2-6; D is unclear. The CDR3 consists of 14 residues. Germline CDR1 is SNHLY and CDR2 is FYNNEI. V was trimmed by 4 bases and J by 3 bases, leaving 7 bases between them. The CDR3 DNA follows: TGTGCCAGCAGTGGGGGTAGTGGGGCCAACGTCCTGACTTTC. Its protein is CASSGGSGANVLTF. The full variable domain, rest sourced from reference TRBV2 and TRBJ2-6, is EPEVTQTPSHQVTQMGQEVILRCVPISNHLYFYWYRQILGQKVEFLVSFYNNEISEKSEIFDDQFSVERPDGSNFTLKIRSTKLEDSAMYFCASSGGSGANVLTFGAGSRLTVL.

The chain employs TRBV7-9 and TRBJ1-1; maybe TRBD1 (5 bases). The V gene lost 3 bases and the J gene lost 3 bases, with 11 bases spanning the gap. Germline lookup yields CDR1 SEHNR and CDR2 FQNEAQ (reference sequence). CDR3 length: 14 residues. The CDR3 nucleotides are TGTGCCAGCAGCTTTGATTTGGGGGACACTGAAGCTTTCTTT. It yields the protein CASSFDLGDTEAFF.

Worth noting for this clone: The same CDR3 is also encoded by other DNA sequences in this sample. The V and J genes are TRBV29-1 and TRBJ1-4; 7 bases agree with TRBD1. V gave up 4 bases and J gave up 5 bases; unmatched junction bases: 4. CDR3 length: 13 residues. The germline V gene encodes CDR1 SQVTM and CDR2 ANQGSEA. The CDR3 reads CSVGGQQNEKLFF. The CDR3 DNA reads TGCAGCGTTGGGGGACAGCAGAATGAAAAACTGTTTTTT.

This clone was counted a few times. The chain carries TRBV21-1 and TRBJ2-7. TRBV21-1 counts as a pseudogene. CDR3 length: 15 amino acids. The CDR3 spells CASSIAGSLPYEQYF. The CDR3 DNA sequence: TGTGCCAGCAGCATAGCGGGAAGCCTTCCCTACGAGCAGTACTTC.

In this sample, this clone turned up once. The chain joins TRBV6-6 to TRBJ2-7; 8 bases line up with TRBD1. Losses at the gene ends were 5 bases for V and 4 bases for J; bases not matched to a gene: 1. Germline lookup yields CDR1 MNHNY and CDR2 SVGAGI (reference sequence). The CDR3 extends over 12 amino acids. In nucleotides, the CDR3 is TGTGCCAGCAGTAACAGGGGGTACGAGCAGTACTTC. Its translation: CASSNRGYEQYF.

This clone was counted only a few times. The rearrangement links TRBV7-7 to TRBJ2-3; possible D gene TRBD2, 5 bases. The V end lost 1 base, the J end lost 6 bases, and 11 bases lay between the germline ends. CDR1 is SSHAT and CDR2 is FNYEAQ in the germline V gene (reference sequence). The CDR3 sequence is 14 residues long. The CDR3, as DNA: TGTGCCAGCAGCTTAGGAGTAGGACTGGATACGCAGTATTTT. This encodes CASSLGVGLDTQYF.

The gene calls are TRBV5-1 and TRBJ2-2; 9 nucleotides match TRBD2. The germline CDR1 and CDR2 sequences are SGHRS and YFSETQ. The CDR3 covers 15 residues. The V gene end was trimmed by 2 bases and the J gene end by 9 bases; junction bases not matched to a gene: 8. Here the CDR3 reads CASSFPGGRARELFF. The CDR3 region has the DNA TGCGCCAGCAGCTTTCCTGGCGGGAGGGCTCGGGAGCTGTTTTTT.

The V and J genes are TRBV7-9 and TRBJ2-1; D is possibly TRBD2 (5 bases). Deletions cut 6 bases from V and 3 bases from J, with 9 bases between. Germline lookup yields CDR1 SEHNR and CDR2 FQNEAQ (reference sequence). The CDR3 has 13 amino acids. The CDR3 loop reads CASSSDDYNEQFF. In nucleotides, the CDR3 is TGTGCCAGCAGTAGCGATGACTACAATGAGCAGTTCTTC. The complete variable domain, with remaining parts taken from reference TRBV7-9 and TRBJ2-1, reads DTGVSQNPRHKITKRGQNVTFRCDPISEHNRLYWYRQTLGQGPEFLTYFQNEAQLEKSRLLSDRFSAERPKGSFSTLEIQRTEQGDSAMYLCASSSDDYNEQFFGPGTRLTVL.